These T cell receptor beta chains were read from a single sample in a study of T cell changes during pregnancy in multiple sclerosis. Only in-frame clones appear in the TCRdb table, and some are missing; sequencing was by immunoSEQ multiplex PCR. The data contain 35,000 to 50,000 clones, just under 95% of them singletons. Source: CD4+ T cells from peripheral blood mononuclear cells, taken in the first trimester of pregnancy. The receptors derive from a female donor with multiple sclerosis, enrolled in a pregnancy study. The CDR3 runs from the conserved cysteine through the conserved F or W. Size is stated for part of the rows, as once, few or many counts, or as a class when the clone is expanded.

clone_size	v_call	j_call	cdr3_aa
.	TRBV15	TRBJ1-2	CATSRAGGSYGYTF
.	TRBV29-1	TRBJ1-1	CSGDRGGGTEAFF
.	TRBV5-6	TRBJ2-5	CASSFRGQGKETQYF
.	TRBV28	TRBJ2-2	CASSPWSATSGRAYTGELFF
few	TRBV6-4	TRBJ1-5	CASSVSGDSNQPQHF
.	TRBV6-5	TRBJ2-3	CASSTTGRDTQYF
.	TRBV6-5	TRBJ2-1	CASVLSPGLHNEQFF
.	TRBV19	TRBJ2-2	CASSQVASNTGELFF
.	TRBV5-1	TRBJ2-1	CASSKQVGINEQFF
.	TRBV2	TRBJ2-2	CASSGTMNTGELFF
few	TRBV19	TRBJ2-3	CASSNIPLAGGTDTQYF
.	TRBV6-1	TRBJ2-1	CASSLTSGINEQFF
.	TRBV2	TRBJ1-5	CASSFSRGQPQHF
few	TRBV5-5	TRBJ2-2	CASSQSGLDTGELFF
.	TRBV11-3	TRBJ2-1	CASSAGGTAYNEQFF
.	TRBV28	TRBJ2-1	CASKAGGSYNEQFF
.	TRBV4-2	TRBJ2-7	CASSQVAGSGSSYEQYF
.	TRBV6-1	TRBJ2-7	CASSEYYEQYF
.	TRBV29-1	TRBJ2-7	CSVVTGTMKPIGQYF
.	TRBV2	TRBJ1-4	CASTQRGRGQEKLFF
.	TRBV5-1	TRBJ2-2	CASERRDYTNTGELFF
.	TRBV5-4	TRBJ2-5	CASSSVAGTQETQYF
.	TRBV5-5	TRBJ1-3	CASSLATYSGNTIYF